These 31 T cell receptor beta chains were sequenced from one sample in a study of T cells in localized non-small cell lung cancer. Some clones are missing from TCRdb's copy, which holds only in-frame ones; the method was immunoSEQ multiplex PCR. The table lists tens of thousands of clones, 78% of them singletons. The sample in question was peripheral blood, obtained before any cancer treatment. These receptors were obtained from a male donor at least 60 years old with stage II squamous cell lung carcinoma.

The DNA of the CDR3 is TGTGCCAGCAGCGTAGAGCCAGGGGTTCTGGGCTTGGGGCAGTTCTTC. Its protein is CASSVEPGVLGLGQFF. The chain uses TRBV9 and TRBJ2-1, with D possibly TRBD1 on 6 matching bases. Germline CDR1 reads SGDLS; CDR2 reads YYNGEE. The length of the CDR3 is 16 residues. V was cut by 0 bases and J by 12 bases, with 22 bases left in between.

The genes are TRBV7-9 and TRBJ1-1; D may be TRBD1 (5 bases). CDR1 is SEHNR and CDR2 is FQNEAQ in the germline V gene (reference sequence). The ends were cut back, 5 bases at V and 5 bases at J, with 12 bases in the middle. The CDR3 consists of 13 residues. For the CDR3, the DNA is TGTGCCAGCAGCCTCGCCGAGGGGACTGAAGCTTTCTTT. Translation: CASSLAEGTEAFF.

The V call is TRBV6-4, the J call TRBJ2-1; 9 bases fit TRBD2. CDR3 length: 15 residues. Germline-derived CDR1 and CDR2 are MRHNA and SNTAGT. Trimming at V came to 4 bases and at J to 3 bases, leaving 4 bases not matched to a gene. The CDR3 region has the DNA TGTGCCAGCAGTGCCGCGGGAGGGGTCTACAATGAGCAGTTCTTC. Its protein is CASSAAGGVYNEQFF.

The rearrangement links TRBV27 to TRBJ2-1; D may be TRBD1 or TRBD2 (6 bases each). V lost 7 bases and J lost 6, with 16 bases in between. Germline V gene data show CDR1 as MNHEY and CDR2 as SMNVEV (reference sequence). The CDR3 runs 14 residues. CDR3 in amino acids: CASNEWGAGNEQFF. The CDR3 DNA follows: TGTGCCAGCAATGAGTGGGGGGCCGGCAATGAGCAGTTCTTC.

The rearrangement uses TRBV19 and TRBJ2-1; D assignment may be TRBD1 or TRBD2 (6 bases each). Per the germline V gene, CDR1 is LNHDA and CDR2 is SQIVND (reference sequence). V was cut by 6 bases and J by 2 bases, with 11 bases left in between. The CDR3 consists of 14 residues. CDR3 sequence reads: CASRGGSPYNEQFF. DNA of the CDR3: TGTGCCAGTAGAGGGGGGAGTCCCTACAATGAGCAGTTCTTC.

The rearrangement joins TRBV6-6 to TRBJ1-1; unclear D gene. The CDR3 has 13 residues. In germline, CDR1 is MNHNY, CDR2 SVGAGI (reference sequence). V was trimmed by 0 bases and J by 4 bases, leaving 6 bases between them. CDR3 DNA: TGTGCCAGCAGTTACTCGCCGGGCACTGAAGCTTTCTTT. It yields the protein CASSYSPGTEAFF.

The table lists this clone with a count of one. The chain joins TRBV4-1 to TRBJ2-5; perhaps TRBD2 as D (5 bases). The CDR3 runs to 13 residues. The V end lost 5 bases, the J end lost 5 bases, and 12 bases lay between the germline ends. Germline V CDR1 and CDR2: MGHRA, YSYEKL. Here the CDR3 reads CASSAPGKETQYF. The CDR3 DNA is TGCGCCAGCAGCGCCCCGGGAAAGGAGACCCAGTACTTC.

V gene TRBV4-2 combines with J gene TRBJ1-5, with D possibly TRBD1 on 5 matching bases. The CDR3 covers 16 residues. V was trimmed by 1 base and J by 3 bases, leaving 13 bases between them. The V gene's germline CDR1 is LGHNA and CDR2 YNFKEQ. DNA for the CDR3: TGTGCCAGCAGCCAAGGAGGGGCGGGGGACAATCAGCCCCAGCATTTT. It encodes CASSQGGAGDNQPQHF.

The chain joins TRBV11-3 to TRBJ1-1; 7 bases match TRBD1. The CDR3 covers 13 residues. CDR1 is SGHNT, CDR2 YENEEA, per germline. V lost 1 base and J lost 4; bases outside the gene matches: 0. CDR3 in amino acids: CASSLGQGTEAFF. CDR3 nucleotide sequence: TGTGCCAGCAGCTTAGGACAGGGCACTGAAGCTTTCTTT.

The chain employs TRBV7-6 and TRBJ1-1; D may be TRBD1 (5 bases). V dropped 5 bases and J dropped 0 bases, with 16 bases sitting between them. CDR1 is SGHVS, CDR2 FNYEAQ, per germline. The CDR3 sequence is 16 residues long. CDR3 DNA: TGTGCCAGCAGCCCAACGGTAGGGACGGTGAACACTGAAGCTTTCTTT. Translating gives CASSPTVGTVNTEAFF.

This chain uses TRBV6-5 with TRBJ2-1, with D tentatively TRBD2 (5 bases). Trimming took off 6 bases at V and 9 bases at J, with 9 bases between the two ends. Germline assignment: CDR1 MNHEY and CDR2 SVGAGI. The CDR3 is made up of 11 amino acids. The CDR3 loop reads CASSWSGEQFF. The CDR3 DNA sequence: TGTGCCAGCAGCTGGAGCGGTGAGCAGTTCTTC.

The chain has TRBV5-1 and TRBJ2-7; D is possibly TRBD1 or TRBD2 (7 bases each). The ends were cut back, 6 bases at V and 5 bases at J, with 18 bases in the middle. This CDR3 has 14 residues. Per germline, CDR1 SGHRS and CDR2 YFSETQ. The CDR3 reads CASMGGTAGDEQYF. DNA of the CDR3: TGCGCCAGCATGGGGGGGACAGCCGGGGACGAGCAGTACTTC.

This sequence joins TRBV5-1 and TRBJ1-5; TRBD1 matches at 9 bases. Losses at the gene ends were 0 bases for V and 7 bases for J; bases not matched to a gene: 5. This CDR3 contains 15 residues. Germline lookup yields CDR1 SGHRS and CDR2 YFSETQ. CDR3 loop: CASSLAGGTGQPQHF. The CDR3 DNA sequence: TGCGCCAGCAGCTTGGCCGGGGGGACAGGGCAGCCCCAGCATTTT.

The CDR3 region has the DNA TGTGCCAGCAGTTCTCAGGGGGCTCATGAAAAACTGTTTTTT. Residues: CASSSQGAHEKLFF. V gene TRBV5-4 combines with J gene TRBJ1-4, with TRBD1 identical over 8 bases. The V segment lost 5 bases and the J segment 6 bases; nucleotides outside the gene matches: 6. This CDR3 contains 14 residues. In germline, CDR1 is SGHNT, CDR2 YYREEE (reference sequence).

This sequence joins TRBV4-1 and TRBJ2-3; 15 bases align to TRBD2. V trimming: 1 base; J trimming: 5 bases; junction bases outside the gene matches: 7. This CDR3 is 18 amino acids long. CDR1 is MGHRA and CDR2 is YSYEKL in the germline V gene. CDR3 nucleotides: TGCGCCAGCAGCCAAGGGGGACTAGCGGGGGGCGGGGTAGATACGCAGTATTTT. Amino acid sequence: CASSQGGLAGGGVDTQYF.

The chain is built from TRBV6-5 and TRBJ1-1; D is ambiguous. Between the trimmed V and J ends, which lost 4 bases and 5 bases, there was a span of 11 bases. Germline values: CDR1 MNHEY, CDR2 SVGAGI. The CDR3 spans 13 residues. This chain's CDR3 is CASSLELGTEAFF. In nucleotides, the CDR3 is TGTGCCAGCAGTTTAGAGCTAGGGACTGAAGCTTTCTTT.

This rearrangement joins TRBV6-5 to TRBJ1-2, with D tentatively TRBD1 (5 bases). The CDR3 loop spans 13 amino acids. The germline V and J ends were trimmed by 6 bases and 0 bases, with 8 bases remaining between them. Germline values: CDR1 MNHEY, CDR2 SVGAGI. CDR3 nucleotides: TGTGCCAGCAGGATGACAGCTAACTATGGCTACACCTTC. Encoded protein: CASRMTANYGYTF.

This clone was seen only a few times. The gene calls are TRBV6-6 and TRBJ1-2; D call uncertain. CDR1 MNHNY and CDR2 SVGAGI come from the germline V gene (reference sequence). The V and J ends lost 1 base and 3 bases respectively, with 6 bases between them. This CDR3 comprises 13 residues. CDR3 loop: CASSYLPDYGYTF. The DNA of the CDR3 is TGTGCCAGCAGTTACTTGCCAGACTATGGCTACACCTTC.

This chain uses TRBV18 with TRBJ1-3, with 8 bases that match TRBD1. The length of the CDR3 is 15 residues. Germline V CDR1 and CDR2: KGHSH, LQKENI. The ends lost 3 bases at V and 2 bases at J; junction bases unmatched: 3. CDR3 in DNA: TGTGCCAGCTCACCGACAGGGGAACCTGGAAACACCATATATTTT. Translated, it gives CASSPTGEPGNTIYF.

In DNA, the CDR3 is TGCGCCAGCAGCGATACAGGGGGCCCCTACAATGAGCAGTTCTTC. It yields the protein CASSDTGGPYNEQFF. This chain links TRBV10-1 with TRBJ2-1, with TRBD1 identical over 9 bases. The germline V gene has CDR1 WNHNN and CDR2 SYGVQD (reference sequence). CDR3 size: 15 residues. V shed 6 bases, J shed 2 bases, and the junction held 5 bases outside the gene matches.

The chain links TRBV27 to TRBJ2-2; the match to TRBD1 covers 8 bases. This CDR3 is 18 amino acids long. Looked up from germline, CDR1 is MNHEY and CDR2 is SMNVEV (reference sequence). The V segment lost 6 bases and the J segment 1 base; nucleotides outside the gene matches: 13. The CDR3 loop is CASSFIGAGGRNTGELFF. The CDR3 coding sequence is TGTGCCAGCAGCTTCATAGGGGCAGGGGGCAGGAACACCGGGGAGCTGTTTTTT.

This clone was seen a single time. V and J are TRBV7-9 and TRBJ2-5; D is perhaps TRBD2 (7 bases). Germline V gene sequence: CDR1 SEHNR, CDR2 FQNEAQ (reference sequence). V was pared by 1 base and J by 4 bases, with 10 bases between. The CDR3 spans 14 residues. Written as DNA, the CDR3 is TGTGCCAGCAGCTTAGGGGGAGGGGGAGAGACCCAGTACTTC. Translation gives CASSLGGGGETQYF.

The sample holds one count of this clone. The chain employs TRBV7-2 and TRBJ2-2; D perhaps matches TRBD1 (6 bases). Trimming removed 6 bases at V and 0 bases at J, with 11 bases between. The germline V gene has CDR1 SGHTA and CDR2 FQGNSA. This CDR3 spans 15 amino acids. This CDR3 reads CASRRGKTNTGELFF. The CDR3 DNA is TGTGCCAGCAGGAGGGGGAAGACGAACACCGGGGAGCTGTTTTTT.

The chain is built from TRBV6-1 and TRBJ1-2; TRBD1 matches 7 bases. V shed 8 bases, J shed 2 bases, and the junction held 5 bases outside the gene matches. Germline CDR1 MNHNS, CDR2 SASEGT. This CDR3 contains 13 residues. The DNA for the CDR3 is TGTGCCAGCCTGGGACAGCCAAACTATGGCTACACCTTC. Its translation: CASLGQPNYGYTF.

The chain carries TRBV9 and TRBJ2-1, with TRBD1 matching 10 bases. V was clipped by 1 base and J by 6 bases; unmatched bases: 10. The length of the CDR3 is 17 residues. CDR1 is SGDLS, CDR2 YYNGEE, per germline. The CDR3 bases are TGTGCCAGCAGCGTACAGGTCCGAGGGACAGGGGTCAATGAGCAGTTCTTC. The encoded protein is CASSVQVRGTGVNEQFF.

This rearrangement joins TRBV7-9 to TRBJ2-3; D not certain. Looked up from germline, CDR1 is SEHNR and CDR2 is FQNEAQ (reference sequence). The V end lost 4 bases, the J end lost 4 bases, and 12 bases lay between the germline ends. The CDR3 extends over 14 amino acids. The CDR3 reads CASSSYRGPDTQYF. CDR3 coding DNA: TGTGCCAGCAGCTCTTACCGAGGTCCAGATACGCAGTATTTT.

The V call is TRBV6-5, the J call TRBJ1-5; D might be TRBD1 (6 bases). The CDR3 is made up of 14 amino acids. Germline values: CDR1 MNHEY, CDR2 SVGAGI. Deletions cut 2 bases from V and 4 bases from J, with 9 bases between. CDR3 in DNA: TGTGCCAGCAGTTACACAGGGCTGAATCAGCCCCAGCATTTT. This translates into CASSYTGLNQPQHF.

The V gene is TRBV28, the J gene TRBJ1-1, with D possibly being TRBD1 (5 bases). The CDR3 extends over 17 amino acids. Germline V gene sequence: CDR1 MDHEN, CDR2 SYDVKM. Trimming left V 1 base short and J 0 bases short, with 15 bases between. CDR3 residues: CASSLSLIGHLNTEAFF. The CDR3 DNA reads as TGTGCCAGCAGTTTATCTTTGATCGGACACCTGAACACTGAAGCTTTCTTT.

The sample holds one count of this clone. This chain uses TRBV16 with TRBJ1-4, with TRBD1 matching 8 bases. The length of the CDR3 is 15 residues. V shed 2 bases and J 3 bases; nucleotides not matched to a gene: 2. Germline V gives CDR1 KGHSY, CDR2 FQNENV. This chain's CDR3 is CASSQRDRPNEKLFF. The CDR3 coding sequence is TGTGCCAGCAGCCAACGGGACAGGCCTAATGAAAAACTGTTTTTT.

This chain connects TRBV2 to TRBJ1-4, with D possibly TRBD1 on 6 matching bases. The V end lost 0 bases, the J end lost 5 bases, and 13 bases lay between the germline ends. CDR1 is SNHLY and CDR2 is FYNNEI in the germline V gene. This CDR3 has 16 residues. CDR3 sequence (DNA): TGTGCCAGCAGTGAAGCGCCAGGCAGGGGAAATGAAAAACTGTTTTTT. The encoded protein is CASSEAPGRGNEKLFF.

The chain combines TRBV5-6 with TRBJ1-2; D gene unclear. Germline V gene data show CDR1 as SGHDT and CDR2 as YYEEEE. This CDR3 is 15 amino acids long. V was clipped by 1 base and J by 8 bases, with 18 bases between them. CDR3 in DNA: TGTGCCAGCAGCTTGAAGGTTCTTACATCTCGGGGCTACACCTTC. Amino acids: CASSLKVLTSRGYTF.